The 2 T cell receptor beta chains presented below share a single source sample, sequenced in a study of cytomegalovirus exposure and HLA in healthy donors. The PCR ran on 60 Vbeta and 13 Jbeta primers. Assay: immunoSEQ multiplex PCR; the TCRdb copy retains only in-frame clones and omits some. The sample shows around 97,000 clones, about four fifths of them seen only once. The specimen sequenced was PBMCs. The receptor source for this set is a man aged 35 to 55 in good health and CMV-seropositive.

This clone was picked up a small number of times. This chain uses TRBV7-9 with TRBJ2-3; TRBD2 matches at 7 bases. J gave up 3 bases and V 4 bases, and 13 bases lay outside the gene matches. Germline CDR1 is SEHNR and CDR2 is FQNEAQ (reference sequence). The CDR3 runs 17 residues. The DNA of the CDR3 is TGTGCCAGCAGCTCCAGGGTCCAGCGGGAATCGACAGATACGCAGTATTTT. This translates into CASSSRVQRESTDTQYF.

The chain joins TRBV28 to TRBJ2-1; 9 bases align to TRBD2. The germline V gene encodes CDR1 MDHEN and CDR2 SYDVKM. The CDR3 contains 17 residues. The V and J ends lost 6 bases and 4 bases, in that order; junction bases with no gene match: 13. The CDR3 here is CASSITSSGRTYNEQFF. CDR3 coding DNA: TGTGCCAGCAGCATAACCTCCAGCGGGAGGACGTACAATGAGCAGTTCTTC.